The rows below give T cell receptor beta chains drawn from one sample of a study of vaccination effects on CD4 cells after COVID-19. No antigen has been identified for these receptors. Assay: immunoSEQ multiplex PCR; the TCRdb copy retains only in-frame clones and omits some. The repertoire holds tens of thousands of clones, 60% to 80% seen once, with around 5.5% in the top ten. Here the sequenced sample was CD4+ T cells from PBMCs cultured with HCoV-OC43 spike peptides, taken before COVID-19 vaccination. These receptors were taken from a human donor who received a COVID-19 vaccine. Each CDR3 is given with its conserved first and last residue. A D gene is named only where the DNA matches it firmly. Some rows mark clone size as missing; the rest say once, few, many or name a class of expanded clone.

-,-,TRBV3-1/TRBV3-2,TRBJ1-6,CASSQNLGQFNSPLHF,TGTGCCAGCAGCCAAAATTTGGGGCAGTTCAATTCACCCCTCCACTTT
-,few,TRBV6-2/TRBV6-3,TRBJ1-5,CASSYSYQPQHF,TGTGCCAGCAGTTACTCTTATCAGCCCCAGCATTTT
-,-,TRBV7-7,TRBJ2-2,CASSSYRDTGELFF,TGTGCCAGCAGTTCATACAGGGACACCGGGGAGCTGTTTTTT
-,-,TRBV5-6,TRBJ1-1,CASSPRLTNTEAFF,TGTGCCAGCAGCCCTAGGTTGACGAACACTGAAGCTTTCTTT
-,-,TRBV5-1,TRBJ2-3,CASSLNTGNTDTQYF,TGCGCCAGCAGCTTGAATACAGGAAATACAGATACGCAGTATTTT
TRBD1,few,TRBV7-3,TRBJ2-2,CASSGQGATGELFF,TGTGCCAGCAGCGGACAGGGGGCCACCGGGGAGCTGTTTTTT
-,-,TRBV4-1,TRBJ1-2,CASSQDSQGNYGYTF,TGCGCCAGCAGCCAAGATAGTCAGGGGAACTATGGCTACACCTTC
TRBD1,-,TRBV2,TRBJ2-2,CASTPGGGDTGELFF,TGTGCCAGCACCCCAGGGGGTGGAGACACCGGGGAGCTGTTTTTT
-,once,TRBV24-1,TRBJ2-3,CATVDAASTDTQYF,TGTGCCACCGTCGACGCGGCGAGTACAGATACGCAGTATTTT
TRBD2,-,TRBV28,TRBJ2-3,CASSFQRGGTDTQYF,TGTGCCAGCAGTTTCCAGCGGGGGGGCACAGATACGCAGTATTTT
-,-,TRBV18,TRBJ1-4,CASSPLRGSEKLFF,TGTGCCAGCTCACCACTCAGGGGATCTGAAAAACTGTTTTTT
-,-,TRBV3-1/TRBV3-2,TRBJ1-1,CASSQDRGRLNTEAFF,TGTGCCAGCAGCCAAGACCGGGGGCGATTAAACACTGAAGCTTTCTTT
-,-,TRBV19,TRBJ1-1,CASTSRWGGDAEAFF,TGTGCCAGTACCTCTCGTTGGGGAGGGGACGCTGAAGCTTTCTTT
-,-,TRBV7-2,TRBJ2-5,CASSLLVSRVETQYF,TGTGCCAGCAGCCTCCTTGTTTCTAGGGTAGAGACCCAGTACTTC
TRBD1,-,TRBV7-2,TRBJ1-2,CASTTLTGQLNYGYTF,TGTGCCAGCACAACTCTGACGGGACAGCTGAACTATGGCTACACCTTC
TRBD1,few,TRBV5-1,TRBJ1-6,CASSPTTGEYNSPLHF,TGCGCCAGCAGCCCTACGACAGGGGAGTATAATTCACCCCTCCACTTT
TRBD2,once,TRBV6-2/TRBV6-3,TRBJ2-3,CASSYPGLAGGLSFGDTQYF,TGTGCCAGCAGTTACCCCGGACTAGCGGGGGGGCTTTCTTTTGGAGATACGCAGTATTTT
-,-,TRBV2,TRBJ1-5,CASSGGLQAYQPQHF,TGTGCCAGCAGCGGGGGTTTACAGGCTTATCAGCCCCAGCATTTT
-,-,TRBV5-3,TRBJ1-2,CARSVWTTICGYTF,TGTGCCAGAAGCGTTTGGACCACCATTTGTGGCTACACCTTC
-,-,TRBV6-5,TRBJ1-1,CASVDSRGDEAFF,TGTGCCAGCGTCGACAGTAGGGGAGATGAAGCTTTCTTT
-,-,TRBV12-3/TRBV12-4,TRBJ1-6,CASSSRLESPLHF,TGTGCCAGCAGTTCTCGGTTGGAATCACCCCTCCACTTT
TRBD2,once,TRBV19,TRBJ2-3,CASSLGGWKQYF,TGTGCCAGTAGCCTGGGGGGGTGGAAGCAGTATTTT
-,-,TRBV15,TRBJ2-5,CATSRDAAPETQYF,TGTGCCACCAGCAGAGACGCGGCTCCTGAGACCCAGTACTTC
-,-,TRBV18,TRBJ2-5,CASSLDQETQYF,TGTGCCAGCTCCCTTGATCAAGAGACCCAGTACTTC
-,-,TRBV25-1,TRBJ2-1,CVSSEPSGRNEQFF,TGTGTCAGCAGTGAACCCTCTGGTAGGAATGAGCAGTTCTTC
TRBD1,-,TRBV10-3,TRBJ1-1,CAISDRQGTNTEAFF,TGTGCCATCAGCGACCGACAGGGCACGAACACTGAAGCTTTCTTT
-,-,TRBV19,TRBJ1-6,CASSLTWSLENSPLHF,TGTGCCAGTAGCTTAACGTGGAGTTTGGAAAATTCACCCCTCCACTTT
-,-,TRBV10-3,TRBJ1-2,CAISEWAMGYTF,TGTGCCATCAGTGAATGGGCTATGGGCTACACCTTC
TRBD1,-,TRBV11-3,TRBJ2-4,CASSLEGRGWSKNIQYF,TGTGCCAGCAGCTTAGAGGGCAGGGGGTGGTCCAAAAACATTCAGTACTTC
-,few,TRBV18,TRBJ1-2,CASSPRTASGYTF,TGTGCCAGCTCACCAAGGACCGCGTCCGGCTACACCTTC
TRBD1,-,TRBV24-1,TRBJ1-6,CATSDSQGTDSPLHF,TGTGCCACCAGTGATTCCCAGGGGACAGATTCACCCCTCCACTTT
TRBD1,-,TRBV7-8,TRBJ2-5,CASQGQAGETQYF,TGTGCCAGTCAGGGACAGGCGGGGGAGACCCAGTACTTC
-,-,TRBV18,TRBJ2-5,CASSLRTPQETQYF,TGTGCCAGCTCACTAAGGACTCCTCAAGAGACCCAGTACTTC
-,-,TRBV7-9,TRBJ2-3,CASSRDGADTQYF,TGTGCCAGCAGCCGCGATGGGGCAGATACGCAGTATTTT
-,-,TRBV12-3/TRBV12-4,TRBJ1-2,CASSQGPAGYTF,TGTGCCAGCAGTCAGGGGCCGGCTGGCTACACCTTC
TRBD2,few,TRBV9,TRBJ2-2,CASSVGTSVGELFF,TGTGCCAGCAGCGTAGGGACTAGCGTTGGGGAGCTGTTTTTT
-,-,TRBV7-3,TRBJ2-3,CASSSGNSDTQYF,TGTGCCAGCAGCTCCGGGAACTCAGATACGCAGTATTTT
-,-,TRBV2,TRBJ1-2,CASRYRQNPNYGYTF,TGTGCCAGCAGATATAGACAGAACCCTAACTATGGCTACACCTTC
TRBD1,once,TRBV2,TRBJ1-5,CASKTTGDSNQPQHF,TGTGCCAGCAAAACCACAGGGGATAGCAATCAGCCCCAGCATTTT
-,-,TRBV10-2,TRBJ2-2,CASEQGGNTGELFF,TGCGCCAGCGAACAGGGGGGGAATACCGGGGAGCTGTTTTTT
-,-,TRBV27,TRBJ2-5,CASTDVGEETQYF,TGTGCCAGCACCGACGTGGGAGAAGAGACCCAGTACTTC
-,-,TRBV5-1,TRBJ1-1,CARIGPDEAFF,TGCGCCAGAATCGGGCCTGATGAAGCTTTCTTT
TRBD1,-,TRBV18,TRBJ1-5,CASSPRTGSGKPQHF,TGTGCCAGCTCTCCTCGGACAGGTTCTGGAAAGCCCCAGCATTTT
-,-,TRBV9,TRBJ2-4,CASSEEGFANIQYF,TGTGCCAGCAGCGAGGAGGGGTTCGCGAACATTCAGTACTTC
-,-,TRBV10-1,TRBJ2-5,CASSLQAGETQYF,TGCGCCAGCAGTCTCCAGGCGGGAGAGACCCAGTACTTC
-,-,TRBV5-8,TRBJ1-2,CASSLGRGRPNYGYTF,TGTGCCAGCAGCTTGGGCAGGGGTAGACCTAACTATGGCTACACCTTC
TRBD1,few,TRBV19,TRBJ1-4,CASSTTGANEKLFF,TGTGCCAGTAGTACGACAGGGGCGAATGAAAAACTGTTTTTT
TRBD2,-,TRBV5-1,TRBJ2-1,CASSPSGGVYNEQFF,TGCGCCAGCAGCCCTAGCGGGGGGGTCTACAATGAGCAGTTCTTC
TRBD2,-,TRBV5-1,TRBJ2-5,CASSSRTSGRQETQYF,TGCGCCAGCAGCTCAAGGACTAGCGGTAGACAAGAGACCCAGTACTTC
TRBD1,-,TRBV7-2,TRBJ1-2,CASSSYLQGEYGYTF,TGTGCCAGCAGCTCTTACCTACAGGGGGAGTATGGCTACACCTTC
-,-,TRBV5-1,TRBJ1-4,CASSLVPATNEKLFF,TGCGCCAGCAGCTTGGTCCCGGCAACTAATGAAAAACTGTTTTTT
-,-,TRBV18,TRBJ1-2,CASSPITGWANYGYTF,TGTGCCAGCTCACCAATTACAGGGTGGGCTAACTATGGCTACACCTTC
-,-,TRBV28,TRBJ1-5,CASGPNNQPQHF,TGTGCCAGCGGGCCGAACAATCAGCCCCAGCATTTT
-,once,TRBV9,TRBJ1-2,CASSEQPNNYGYTF,TGTGCCAGCAGCGAACAGCCGAATAACTATGGCTACACCTTC
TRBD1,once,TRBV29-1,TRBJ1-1,CSVLQGVTEAFF,TGCAGCGTGTTACAGGGGGTTACTGAAGCTTTCTTT
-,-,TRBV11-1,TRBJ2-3,CASSIRGISTDTQYF,TGTGCCAGCAGCATCAGGGGTATCAGCACAGATACGCAGTATTTT
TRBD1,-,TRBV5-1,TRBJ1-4,CASSSGTGGGKLFF,TGCGCCAGCAGCTCCGGGACAGGAGGCGGAAAACTGTTTTTT
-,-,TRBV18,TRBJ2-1,CASSGNGDISYNEQFF,TGTGCCAGCTCGGGAAATGGGGATATTTCGTACAATGAGCAGTTCTTC
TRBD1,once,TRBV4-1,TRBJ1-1,CASSFQDRLNTEAFF,TGCGCCAGCAGCTTCCAGGACAGGCTGAACACTGAAGCTTTCTTT
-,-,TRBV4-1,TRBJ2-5,CASSQDRDQETQYF,TGCGCCAGCAGCCAAGACAGAGACCAAGAGACCCAGTACTTC